These 32 T cell receptor beta chains were all obtained from the same sample, sequenced in a study of radiation and T cells in renal cell carcinoma. The time point: blood 2 weeks post-SBRT. Described treatment: 15 Gy SBRT to primary tumor, nephrectomy 4 weeks later. Libraries were prepared by immunoSEQ multiplex PCR; TCRdb keeps only in-frame clonotypes and omits some of them. The data show tens of thousands of clones, approximately 83% seen once. The material sequenced was blood, taken from a patient whose treatment included radiotherapy and nephrectomy. Receptors originate from a woman in her forties or fifties with renal cell carcinoma.

This sequence joins TRBV6-1 and TRBJ2-1; D is undetermined. The V end lost 5 bases, the J end lost 3 bases, and 11 bases lay between the germline ends. Germline CDR1 is MNHNS and CDR2 is SASEGT. The CDR3 is made up of 14 amino acids. CDR3 nucleotides: TGTGCCAGCAGTCTACATGGCCTCTACAATGAGCAGTTCTTC. It codes for CASSLHGLYNEQFF.

The V gene is TRBV14, the J gene TRBJ1-3; D not resolved. This CDR3 comprises 14 residues. V lost 7 bases, J lost 9 bases, and 19 bases lay in between. From germline, CDR1 is SGHDN and CDR2 FVKESK. The CDR3 DNA is TGTGCCAGCACCTCGTGGGGTCGCGGCGGCACCATATATTTT. This translates into CASTSWGRGGTIYF.

This clone has a handful of counts. The chain has TRBV25-1 and TRBJ1-2; no clear D. CDR3 length equals 10 residues. The germline gives CDR1 MGHDK, CDR2 SYGVNS. Trimming took 3 bases from V and 10 from J, leaving 6 bases between them. In DNA form, the CDR3 reads TGTGCCAGCAGTGACAGCTCCTACACCTTC. This sequence encodes CASSDSSYTF.

The chain has TRBV6-6 and TRBJ2-4, with TRBD2 identical over 8 bases. In germline, CDR1 is MNHNY, CDR2 SVGAGI (reference sequence). The CDR3 is 14 residues long. J gave up 5 bases and V 2 bases, and 2 bases lay outside the gene matches. The DNA of the CDR3 is TGTGCCAGCAGTTACAGGCGGGGGGAAAACATTCAGTACTTC. Translating gives CASSYRRGENIQYF.

This clone was counted a few times. The chain recombines TRBV19 with TRBJ1-2; D might be TRBD1 (6 bases). The CDR3 runs 13 residues. Germline V lookup: CDR1 LNHDA, CDR2 SQIVND (reference sequence). V gave up 4 bases and J gave up 7 bases, with 13 bases separating them. As DNA, the CDR3 is TGTGCCAGTAGTAGGACAGCCCGAGGTGGCTACACCTTC. Protein sequence: CASSRTARGGYTF.

The chain couples TRBV5-4 to TRBJ1-2; D is perhaps TRBD1 (5 bases). Per the germline V gene, CDR1 is SGHNT and CDR2 is YYREEE (reference sequence). The CDR3 is 14 residues long. Trimming took 3 bases from V and 4 from J, leaving 13 bases between them. CDR3 protein: CASSSEGVVYGYTF. The CDR3 coding sequence is TGTGCCAGCAGCTCCGAAGGGGTAGTCTATGGCTACACCTTC.

V gene TRBV19 combines with J gene TRBJ2-7, with 13 bases lining up with TRBD2. V dropped 4 bases and J dropped 4; count of bases not matched to a gene: 4. Germline assignment: CDR1 LNHDA and CDR2 SQIVND (reference sequence). The CDR3 totals 15 residues. The DNA for the CDR3 is TGTGCCAGTAGTAGTTGGACTAGCGGGGGATACGAGCAGTACTTC. It yields the protein CASSSWTSGGYEQYF.

This chain uses TRBV21-1 with TRBJ2-7; the DNA was not used to check the table's D call, TRBD1. TRBV21-1 is a pseudogene segment. The CDR3 has 13 amino acids. CDR3: CASSKTGPDEQYF. CDR3 DNA sequence: TGTGCCAGCAGCAAGACAGGACCTGACGAGCAGTACTTC.

This rearrangement joins TRBV6-6 to TRBJ2-7; unclear D gene. The V and J ends lost 5 bases and 6 bases respectively, with 14 bases between them. Germline V gene lookup returns CDR1 MNHNY and CDR2 SVGAGI (reference sequence). This CDR3 region has 13 residues. The DNA for the CDR3 is TGTGCCAGCAGTACCGCGGAAGGCACCGAGCAGTACTTC. Its translation is CASSTAEGTEQYF.

This chain uses TRBV5-4 with TRBJ2-1; TRBD1 agrees at 10 bases. The CDR3 runs to 14 residues. Germline CDR1 reads SGHNT; CDR2 reads YYREEE (reference sequence). J lost 5 bases, V lost 3 bases, and 2 bases had no gene match. The CDR3, as DNA: TGTGCCAGCAGCTGGGACAGGGGTGACAATGAGCAGTTCTTC. Protein product: CASSWDRGDNEQFF.

The chain carries TRBV6-1 and TRBJ2-3; 9 positions match TRBD2. The length of the CDR3 is 14 residues. V trimming: 7 bases; J trimming: 1 base; junction bases outside the gene matches: 3. In germline, CDR1 is MNHNS, CDR2 SASEGT. CDR3 sequence: CASKTSGRTDTQYF. The CDR3 DNA reads TGTGCCAGCAAGACTAGCGGCCGCACAGATACGCAGTATTTT.

The chain recombines TRBV11-2 with TRBJ2-1, with 7 bases that match TRBD1. The trim removed 5 bases at V and 8 bases at J, leaving 6 bases unmatched. CDR3 length: 13 residues. CDR1 SGHAT and CDR2 FQNNGV come from the germline V gene. Here the CDR3 DNA reads TGTGCCAGCAGCCCCACCACAGGGGATGAGCAGTTCTTC. Translating gives CASSPTTGDEQFF. The full variable domain, rest sourced from reference TRBV11-2 and TRBJ2-1, is EAGVAQSPRYKIIEKRQSVAFWCNPISGHATLYWYQQILGQGPKLLIQFQNNGVVDDSQLPKDRFSAERLKGVDSTLKIQPAKLEDSAVYLCASSPTTGDEQFFGPGTRLTVL.

V is TRBV5-1 and J is TRBJ2-1, with 7 bases lining up with TRBD2. From germline, CDR1 is SGHRS and CDR2 YFSETQ. The trim removed 3 bases at V and 10 bases at J, leaving 10 bases unmatched. The CDR3 is made up of 14 amino acids. CDR3 sequence: CASSSHQGGREQFF. The CDR3 region has the DNA TGCGCCAGCAGCTCCCATCAGGGAGGGAGGGAGCAGTTCTTC.

This rearrangement joins TRBV10-3 to TRBJ2-7; 7 bases are a match to TRBD1. CDR3 length: 12 amino acids. Germline trimming cut 10 bases from V and 5 bases from J; bases unmatched to any gene: 8. Germline CDR1 reads ENHRY; CDR2 reads SYGVKD. The CDR3 coding sequence is TGTGCCAGTAAACAGGGGAGCGACGAGCAGTACTTC. Protein product: CASKQGSDEQYF.

This clone showed up just once. The V and J genes are TRBV5-1 and TRBJ2-3; 16 bases fit TRBD2. The CDR3 is 18 residues long. The V segment lost 2 bases and the J segment 0 bases; nucleotides outside the gene matches: 3. CDR1 and CDR2 from the germline V gene are SGHRS and YFSETQ. The CDR3 DNA is TGCGCCAGCAGCTTCGGGACTAGCGGGGGGGCCAGCACAGATACGCAGTATTTT. It encodes CASSFGTSGGASTDTQYF.

J is TRBJ2-1 and V is TRBV4-1, with TRBD2 matching over 10 bases. The CDR3 is 17 amino acids. J lost 7 bases, V lost 0 bases, and 9 bases had no gene match. CDR1 is MGHRA, CDR2 YSYEKL, per germline. The CDR3 spells CASSQDVESGRENEQFF. The CDR3 bases are TGCGCCAGCAGCCAAGATGTCGAAAGCGGGAGGGAGAATGAGCAGTTCTTC.

The V call is TRBV6-1, the J call TRBJ2-7, with D tentatively TRBD2 (5 bases). The V end lost 2 bases, the J end lost 5 bases, and 16 bases lay between the germline ends. CDR3 size: 15 residues. Germline V gene sequence: CDR1 MNHNS, CDR2 SASEGT. CDR3 nucleotide sequence: TGTGCCAGCAGTGAATTAACAGAGGGCGGCCACGAGCAGTACTTC. Protein sequence: CASSELTEGGHEQYF.

V is TRBV5-1 and J is TRBJ1-1, with D perhaps TRBD1 (5 bases). Germline values: CDR1 SGHRS, CDR2 YFSETQ. V was cut by 2 bases and J by 6 bases, with 11 bases left in between. The CDR3 has 13 residues. CDR3 residues: CASSLLSGAEAFF. The CDR3 DNA reads as TGCGCCAGCAGCTTATTGTCGGGGGCTGAAGCTTTCTTT.

The genes are TRBV6-1 and TRBJ2-7; 9 nucleotides align to TRBD2. The CDR3 has 14 residues. Germline V gives CDR1 MNHNS, CDR2 SASEGT. V was pared by 6 bases and J by 2 bases, with 5 bases of the junction left unmatched. The CDR3 here is CASSLSGGTYEQYF. The CDR3 DNA reads TGTGCCAGCAGCCTCAGCGGGGGGACCTACGAGCAGTACTTC.

The J gene is TRBJ2-7, the V gene TRBV25-1, with no clear D. The germline V and J ends were trimmed by 4 bases and 6 bases, with 13 bases remaining between them. The V gene's germline CDR1 is MGHDK and CDR2 SYGVNS. This CDR3 comprises 13 residues. The CDR3 protein is CASSVRPGPEQYF. CDR3 DNA sequence: TGTGCCAGCAGTGTTCGACCCGGACCCGAGCAGTACTTC.

V gene TRBV4-1 combines with J gene TRBJ1-2; no clear D gene. CDR3 length equals 11 residues. The V end lost 1 base, the J end lost 10 bases, and 7 bases lay between the germline ends. CDR1 is MGHRA and CDR2 is YSYEKL in the germline V gene. Here the CDR3 DNA reads TGCGCCAGCAGCCAAGGGAGGGACTACACCTTC. Its translation: CASSQGRDYTF.

The chain employs TRBV7-2 and TRBJ2-3; TRBD2 agrees at 13 bases. The trim removed 5 bases at V and 4 bases at J, leaving 6 bases unmatched. The CDR3 loop spans 16 amino acids. In germline, CDR1 is SGHTA, CDR2 FQGNSA. The CDR3 here is CASSTRLAGGPDTQYF. CDR3 sequence (DNA): TGTGCCAGCAGCACCAGACTAGCGGGAGGTCCAGATACGCAGTATTTT.

The chain carries TRBV28 and TRBJ1-5; 9 bases are shared with TRBD1. The V segment lost 6 bases and the J segment 0 bases; nucleotides outside the gene matches: 12. The V gene's germline CDR1 is MDHEN and CDR2 SYDVKM. This CDR3 has 18 amino acids. The CDR3, as DNA: TGTGCCAGCAGCTCCCCGGGACAGGGATTCTATAGCAATCAGCCCCAGCATTTT. As protein: CASSSPGQGFYSNQPQHF.

J is TRBJ1-5 and V is TRBV27, with D unclear. Trimming shortened V by 4 bases and J by 1 base, and 11 bases separated the two germline ends. Looked up from germline, CDR1 is MNHEY and CDR2 is SMNVEV (reference sequence). The CDR3 consists of 15 residues. In nucleotides, the CDR3 is TGTGCCAGCAGTTCCGGGGTCTGGAGCAATCAGCCCCAGCATTTT. This sequence encodes CASSSGVWSNQPQHF.

The CDR3, as DNA: TGTGCCAGCCAGGGACAAATTAACACTGAAGCTTTCTTT. Its protein is CASQGQINTEAFF. This chain connects TRBV18 to TRBJ1-1; weak D call: TRBD1 (6 bases). V was cut by 8 bases and J by 2 bases, with 12 bases left in between. The V gene's germline CDR1 is KGHSH and CDR2 LQKENI. The CDR3 runs 13 residues. The variable domain in full, with the rest retrieved from reference TRBV18 and TRBJ1-1, is NAGVMQNPRHLVRRRGQEARLRCSPMKGHSHVYWYRQLPEEGLKFMVYLQKENIIDESGMPKERFSAEFPKEGPSILRIQQVVRGDSAAYFCASQGQINTEAFFGQGTRLTVV.

V is TRBV19 and J is TRBJ1-1; D may be TRBD1 (6 bases). Germline CDR1 is LNHDA and CDR2 is SQIVND (reference sequence). V lost 7 bases, J lost 4 bases, and 19 bases lay in between. CDR3 size: 15 residues. CDR3 DNA sequence: TGTGCCAGTAAGTGGGGGGCGCAACGGTGCACTGAAGCTTTCTTT. Translation gives CASKWGAQRCTEAFF.

This chain joins TRBV5-6 and TRBJ1-5; 9 bases are a match to TRBD1. J gave up 1 base and V 3 bases, and 2 bases lay outside the gene matches. Germline-derived CDR1 and CDR2 are SGHDT and YYEEEE. The CDR3 consists of 15 residues. The CDR3 DNA is TGTGCCAGCAGCTCCGACAGGGGGAGCAATCAGCCCCAGCATTTT. It is translated as CASSSDRGSNQPQHF.

The rearrangement uses TRBV28 and TRBJ1-2; D may be TRBD1 (6 bases). This CDR3 comprises 12 residues. Germline V gene data show CDR1 as MDHEN and CDR2 as SYDVKM. Trimming left V 11 bases short and J 4 bases short, with 14 bases between. CDR3 bases: TGTGCCGGGGGCAGGGGAGTCTATGGCTACACCTTC. Protein product: CAGGRGVYGYTF.

The chain uses TRBV7-2 and TRBJ2-1; D is unresolved. The CDR3 extends over 14 amino acids. Trimming left V 1 base short and J 8 bases short, with 12 bases between. Germline CDR1 and CDR2: SGHTA and FQGNSA. In DNA, the CDR3 is TGTGCCAGCAGCTTAGGGGCTAGGAGCGATGAGCAGTTCTTC. Its translation: CASSLGARSDEQFF. The full variable domain, completed using reference TRBV7-2 and TRBJ2-1, is GAGVSQSPSNKVTEKGKDVELRCDPISGHTALYWYRQSLGQGLEFLIYFQGNSAPDKSGLPSDRFSAERTGGSVSTLTIQRTQQEDSAVYLCASSLGARSDEQFFGPGTRLTVL.

The gene calls are TRBV9 and TRBJ2-3; D is unclear. The V gene's germline CDR1 is SGDLS and CDR2 YYNGEE. V was pared by 4 bases and J by 3 bases, with 21 bases between. There are 17 residues in the CDR3. The CDR3 region has the DNA TGTGCCAGCAGCCTGACCTCTGACAACCAAGGAACAGATACGCAGTATTTT. This codes for CASSLTSDNQGTDTQYF.

The V call is TRBV6-1, the J call TRBJ1-3; TRBD1 matches 12 bases. The length of the CDR3 is 19 residues. CDR1 and CDR2 from the germline V gene are MNHNS and SASEGT. V was clipped by 1 base and J by 4 bases; unmatched bases: 11. CDR3 amino acids: CASSEGYGTGGGRGNTIYF. CDR3 bases: TGTGCCAGCAGTGAAGGCTACGGGACAGGGGGCGGGCGAGGAAACACCATATATTTT.

V and J are TRBV2 and TRBJ1-1; 7 nucleotides agree with TRBD1. Trimming at V came to 8 bases and at J to 0 bases, leaving 3 bases not matched to a gene. The germline CDR1 and CDR2 sequences are SNHLY and FYNNEI. This CDR3 has 13 residues. CDR3 sequence: CASVTGLNTEAFF. CDR3 DNA sequence: TGTGCCAGCGTGACAGGGCTGAACACTGAAGCTTTCTTT.